This T cell receptor (beta chain) was sequenced during a study of metastatic and nonmetastatic thyroid tumors. Study-level information: Thyroid patients, malignant and benign, had repertoires compared across blood and tumor or nodule tissue.

Points on this clone: Its matching antigen is unknown.

Study-level results: TCR beta diversity was reportedly significantly higher in malignant thyroid tumors than benign nodules, in blood and tumor.

Trimming removed 6 bases from V and 3 bases from J, with 14 bases in between. The CDR3 length is 14 residues. Germline V gives CDR1 MNHEY, CDR2 SVGEGT. Original methodology: Clinicopathological groups of papillary thyroid cancer showed CDR3 differences that were used to build a distant-metastasis classifier. TCRdb reprocessed the PCR reads using MiXCR. TCRdb's processing, not the study's, gives the V and J calls here. The data contain some 33,000 clones, 15% of them seen just once; the ten biggest clones take up around a fifth. Nobody among the patients had been given any treatment before thyroid surgery.

Sample: blood. This sequence originates from a male donor with papillary thyroid cancer or a benign thyroid nodule (not recorded which). Some clones in this sample may be carry-over from other donors' samples. The rearrangement joins TRBV6-2 or TRBV6-3 to TRBJ1-1; D perhaps matches TRBD1 (6 bases). This CDR3 is CASRPLQGYTEAFF. In DNA form, the CDR3 reads TGTGCCAGCAGACCCTTACAGGGATACACTGAAGCTTTCTTT.